This note documents a single TCR beta chain sequence. Trimming cost V 1 base and J 3 bases; bases outside gene matches: 8. Germline V CDR1 and CDR2: MGHDK, SYGVNS. The CDR3 totals 16 residues. Here immunoSEQ multiplex PCR was the method, and the copy in TCRdb shows in-frame clones only, minus some. In the table there are under 200,000 clones, about 90% of which are singletons. The data derive from a study of cytomegalovirus exposure and HLA in healthy donors. The validation cohort, a group of more than 100 subjects, included the donors and was separate from the roughly 620-subject first cohort. The sequence was obtained from a woman younger than 35 in good health and CMV-seropositive. Sequencing was performed on PBMCs. This chain connects TRBV25-1 to TRBJ2-7, with TRBD1 matching over 8 bases. The CDR3 DNA follows: TGTGCCAGCAGTGAATTCCGGGCAGGGGGCGACTACGAGCAGTACTTC. Its protein is CASSEFRAGGDYEQYF.